This entry lists 26 T cell receptor beta chains sequenced from one sample in a study of neurological immune-mediated disorders. A single record per CDR3 protein comes from TCRdb applying MiXCR to the 5' RACE reads. The sample lists tens of thousands of distinct CDR3 sequences, around 3.5% seen once, with about 5.4% in the top ten. Sequenced sample: PBMCs. The receptors shown here come from a man aged 35 to 55 with multiple sclerosis.

The table lists this clonotype with many counts. V gene TRBV5-1 combines with J gene TRBJ2-7; D possibly corresponds to TRBD2 (5 bases). With 4 bases removed from V and 3 bases from J, the gap between germline ends came to 11 bases. This CDR3 spans 13 amino acids. Germline-derived CDR1 and CDR2 are SGHRS and YFSETQ. CDR3 DNA: TGCGCCAGCAGCGACGGAAGCGGCTACGAGCAGTACTTC. Amino acids: CASSDGSGYEQYF.

This clonotype was observed at least ten times. The rearrangement links TRBV7-9 to TRBJ1-1; D remains unclear. Germline V gene lookup returns CDR1 SEHNR and CDR2 FQNEAQ (reference sequence). The V gene lost 1 base and the J gene lost 0 bases, with 3 bases spanning the gap. CDR3 length equals 13 residues. The CDR3 protein is CASSLVVNTEAFF. CDR3 DNA: TGTGCCAGCAGCTTAGTGGTGAACACTGAAGCTTTCTTT.

This clonotype was seen at least ten times. This chain connects TRBV5-1 to TRBJ2-7; perhaps TRBD2 as D (8 bases). Between the trimmed V and J ends, which lost 4 bases and 3 bases, there was a span of 20 bases. CDR1 and CDR2 from the germline V gene are SGHRS and YFSETQ. The CDR3 consists of 16 residues. In DNA form, the CDR3 reads TGCGCCAGCAGCCCTAGGGGGCGGGGGGCCCGCTACGAGCAGTACTTC. This codes for CASSPRGRGARYEQYF. The full variable domain, with the rest looked up from reference TRBV5-1 and TRBJ2-7, is KAGVTQTPRYLIKTRGQQVTLSCSPISGHRSVSWYQQTPGQGLQFLFEYFSETQRNKGNFPGRFSGRQFSNSRSEMNVSTLELGDSALYLCASSPRGRGARYEQYFGPGTRLTVT.

This clonotype occurred a few times. A read error may be the cause here, since a much bigger clone is one base away. This chain connects TRBV5-1 to TRBJ2-2; D gene uncertain. This CDR3 has 13 residues. The germline gives CDR1 SGHRS, CDR2 YFSETQ. V was clipped by 1 base and J by 6 bases, with 7 bases between them. The CDR3 reads CASSLKKPGELFF. As DNA, the CDR3 is TGCGCCAGCAGCTTGAAGAAGCCCGGGGAGCTGTTTTTT.

Many counts were recorded for this clonotype. The genes are TRBV29-1 and TRBJ2-7; D unclear. With 4 bases removed from V and 2 bases from J, the gap between germline ends came to 12 bases. The germline V gene has CDR1 SQVTM and CDR2 ANQGSEA. The CDR3 is 13 amino acids. CDR3 DNA: TGCAGCGTTGCGACCGACGAGCCCTACGAGCAGTACTTC. Its translation is CSVATDEPYEQYF.

The sample holds many counts of this clonotype. The rearrangement joins TRBV20-1 to TRBJ1-1; D uncertain. Trimming pared 1 base from V and 1 base from J, leaving 7 bases between. The CDR3 length is 13 residues. The germline CDR1 and CDR2 sequences are DFQATT and SNEGSKA (reference sequence). In DNA, the CDR3 is TGCAGTGCTAGAGTTGGATCGAACACTGAAGCTTTCTTT. Translating gives CSARVGSNTEAFF.

This clonotype was seen at least ten times. V usage is TRBV29-1 and J usage is TRBJ1-2, with 10 bases aligning to TRBD1. Germline V lookup: CDR1 SQVTM, CDR2 ANQGSEA. The CDR3 sequence is 12 residues long. V shed 6 bases and J 8 bases; nucleotides not matched to a gene: 6. CDR3 nucleotides: TGCAGCGTGGATGACAGGGGGCGCGGCTACACCTTC. Protein sequence: CSVDDRGRGYTF.

This clonotype was counted ten times or more. The chain recombines TRBV2 with TRBJ2-3; D perhaps matches TRBD2 (6 bases). The V and J ends lost 4 bases and 4 bases respectively, with 15 bases between them. From germline, CDR1 is SNHLY and CDR2 FYNNEI. CDR3 length: 15 residues. DNA for the CDR3: TGTGCCAGCAGTGGGAGGGGATTACGTTCAGATACGCAGTATTTT. It yields the protein CASSGRGLRSDTQYF.

This clonotype has only a few counts. This sequence joins TRBV13 and TRBJ2-1, with D tentatively TRBD2 (7 bases). Per the germline V gene, CDR1 is PRHDT and CDR2 is FYEKMQ (reference sequence). There are 15 residues in the CDR3. V was trimmed by 6 bases and J by 8 bases, leaving 20 bases between them. CDR3 in amino acids: CASRRGGHQKYEQFF. Written as DNA, the CDR3 is TGTGCCAGCAGGAGGGGGGGCCACCAAAAATATGAGCAGTTCTTC.

This clonotype was picked up many times. The CDR3 nucleotides read TGTGCCATCAGTGAGGTGGGCCAGCCCCAGCATTTT. Translated: CAISEVGQPQHF. The chain is built from TRBV10-3 and TRBJ1-5; D is ambiguous. The germline V gene has CDR1 ENHRY and CDR2 SYGVKD. This CDR3 is built from 12 residues. V shed 2 bases and J shed 7 bases, with 6 bases lying between them.

This clonotype was seen repeatedly, ten times or more. The rearrangement uses TRBV7-3 and TRBJ2-2; TRBD2 aligns across 14 bases. CDR1 is SGHTA and CDR2 is FQGTGA in the germline V gene. This CDR3 comprises 16 residues. The V gene end was trimmed by 4 bases and the J gene end by 7 bases; junction bases not matched to a gene: 5. The CDR3 nucleotides are TGTGCCAGCAGCTCCGGACTAGCGGGGGGAGGCGGGGAGCTGTTTTTT. Its protein is CASSSGLAGGGGELFF. The full variable domain, completed using reference TRBV7-3 and TRBJ2-2, is GAGVSQTPSNKVTEKGKYVELRCDPISGHTALYWYRQSLGQGPEFLIYFQGTGAADDSGLPNDRFFAVRPEGSVSTLKIQRTERGDSAVYLCASSSGLAGGGGELFFGEGSRLTVL.

This clonotype was seen many times. CDR3 DNA sequence: TGTGCCAGCAGCTCTCCGGGACCCTCCTACGAGCAGTACTTC. This sequence encodes CASSSPGPSYEQYF. The genes are TRBV5-6 and TRBJ2-7; D tentatively reads TRBD1 or TRBD2 (5 bases each). The CDR3 covers 14 residues. The germline V gene has CDR1 SGHDT and CDR2 YYEEEE. With 3 bases removed from V and 0 bases from J, the gap between germline ends came to 10 bases.

In its sample, this clonotype was seen many times. This sequence joins TRBV6-6 and TRBJ1-1; 7 positions agree with TRBD1. This CDR3 is 15 amino acids long. Trimming removed 4 bases from V and 0 bases from J; junction bases left unmatched: 5. Germline lookup yields CDR1 MNHNY and CDR2 SVGAGI (reference sequence). This CDR3 reads CASSSTGSMNTEAFF. The CDR3 region has the DNA TGTGCCAGCAGTTCGACAGGGAGCATGAACACTGAAGCTTTCTTT.

This clonotype was detected many times. The chain links TRBV11-2 to TRBJ2-2; D gene ambiguous. V lost 9 bases to trimming and J lost 4 bases, with 15 bases between them. Germline CDR1 is SGHAT and CDR2 is FQNNGV. The CDR3 consists of 14 residues. The CDR3 region is CASHRKVGTGELFF. The DNA for the CDR3 is TGTGCCAGTCACCGGAAGGTGGGCACCGGGGAGCTGTTTTTT.

This clonotype was counted ten times or more. This chain links TRBV11-1 with TRBJ2-5; D not certain. The CDR3 is made up of 12 amino acids. Trimming removed 4 bases from V and 8 bases from J, with 11 bases in between. Germline V lookup: CDR1 SGHAT, CDR2 FQDESV (reference sequence). The CDR3 DNA reads TGTGCCAGCAGCTCCGACCGTGGAACCCAGTACTTC. It encodes CASSSDRGTQYF.

At least ten counts were recorded for this clonotype. J is TRBJ1-1 and V is TRBV30; D is undetermined. The germline CDR1 and CDR2 sequences are GTSNPN and SVGIG (reference sequence). The CDR3 extends over 16 amino acids. V lost 4 bases to trimming and J lost 4 bases, with 22 bases between them. Written as DNA, the CDR3 is TGTGCCTGGAATCCTACCCCCGGACTCCGGGGCACTGAAGCTTTCTTT. This sequence encodes CAWNPTPGLRGTEAFF.

Many counts were recorded for this clonotype. The V gene is TRBV6-5, the J gene TRBJ1-6; D is unclear. Trimming cost V 6 bases and J 4 bases, with 13 bases left between them. The CDR3 has 15 residues. Germline CDR1 is MNHEY and CDR2 is SVGAGI. CDR3: CASSLDLKYNSPLHF. In DNA, the CDR3 is TGTGCCAGCAGCTTGGACTTAAAGTATAATTCACCCCTCCACTTT.

This clonotype was counted a few times. A much larger clonotype is one base distant, so this may be a read error. J is TRBJ2-3 and V is TRBV3-1; no definite D call. The CDR3 contains 16 residues. Trimming pared 1 base from V and 0 bases from J, leaving 11 bases between. Per germline, CDR1 LGHDT and CDR2 YNNKEL (reference sequence). The CDR3 sequence is CASSQGADTSTDTQYF. The CDR3 DNA sequence: TGTGCCAGCAGCCAAGGGGCAGATACCAGCACAGATACGCAGTATTTT.

Comment on this clonotype: A much bigger clone sits one base away, suggesting this may be a read error. The V and J genes are TRBV11-2 and TRBJ1-1, with unresolved D. Germline loops: CDR1 SGHAT, CDR2 FQNNGV. Trimming shortened V by 0 bases and J by 3 bases, and 5 bases separated the two germline ends. CDR3 length equals 13 residues. In nucleotides, the CDR3 is TGTGCCAGCAGCTTAGAAAGGGACACTGAAGCTTTCTTT. It codes for CASSLERDTEAFF. The whole variable domain, remainder taken from reference TRBV11-2 and TRBJ1-1, is EAGVAQSPRYKIIEKRQSVAFWCNPISGHATLYWYQQILGQGPKLLIQFQNNGVVDDSQLPKDRFSAERLKGVDSTLKIQPAKLEDSAVYLCASSLERDTEAFFGQGTRLTVV.

This clonotype was detected ten times or more. This sequence joins TRBV10-2 and TRBJ1-1; D not certain. Trimming removed 0 bases from V and 0 bases from J, with 8 bases in between. CDR1 is WSHSY, CDR2 SAAADI, per germline. This CDR3 contains 15 residues. The CDR3 sequence: CASSESWQLNTEAFF. The CDR3 bases are TGCGCCAGCAGTGAGTCGTGGCAGTTGAACACTGAAGCTTTCTTT.

This clonotype came up many times. The V and J genes are TRBV20-1 and TRBJ2-7; 7 positions match TRBD1. This CDR3 region has 16 residues. Germline CDR1 DFQATT, CDR2 SNEGSKA (reference sequence). J was trimmed by 5 bases and V by 0 bases; bases with no gene match: 13. The CDR3 region is CSARDDSGTEKDEQYF. The CDR3 region has the DNA TGCAGTGCTAGAGACGATTCTGGGACAGAGAAGGACGAGCAGTACTTC.

At least ten counts were recorded for this clonotype. This chain joins TRBV10-3 and TRBJ2-1; 9 bases match TRBD1. Germline trimming cut 4 bases from V and 8 bases from J; bases unmatched to any gene: 9. CDR1 ENHRY and CDR2 SYGVKD come from the germline V gene. This CDR3 has 15 residues. Here the CDR3 reads CAISGTGTGSDEQFF. The CDR3 region has the DNA TGTGCCATCAGTGGTACCGGGACAGGGTCCGATGAGCAGTTCTTC.

There are many counts of this clonotype. The V call is TRBV3-1, the J call TRBJ2-1; D call uncertain. The ends were cut back, 0 bases at V and 8 bases at J, with 14 bases in the middle. The CDR3 contains 15 residues. Germline-derived CDR1 and CDR2 are LGHDT and YNNKEL (reference sequence). The CDR3 region is CASSQDWAVRDEQFF. The CDR3 bases are TGTGCCAGCAGCCAAGATTGGGCCGTCCGCGATGAGCAGTTCTTC.

This clonotype was observed at least ten times. V and J are TRBV11-2 and TRBJ2-1; 9 bases fit TRBD1. Unmatched junction bases numbered 10, after V lost 4 bases and J lost 12 bases. The CDR3 extends over 14 amino acids. Germline V gives CDR1 SGHAT, CDR2 FQNNGV. CDR3 sequence: CASSSSGTGRVQFF. CDR3 in DNA: TGTGCCAGCAGCTCTTCCGGGACAGGGAGGGTGCAGTTCTTC.

This clonotype was observed many times. This may stem from a read error, because a much larger clone lies one nucleotide away. The chain uses TRBV5-1 and TRBJ2-5, with 7 bases fitting TRBD1. There are 16 residues in the CDR3. Looked up from germline, CDR1 is SGHRS and CDR2 is YFSETQ. V lost 4 bases, J lost 3 bases, and 12 bases stayed unmatched. The CDR3 here is CASSPRMTGTKETQYF. The CDR3 DNA sequence: TGCGCCAGCAGCCCGCGTATGACAGGGACGAAAGAGACCCAGTACTTC.

Many counts were recorded for this clonotype. This chain uses TRBV6-5 with TRBJ2-2; D is perhaps TRBD2 (5 bases). Trimming removed 4 bases from V and 0 bases from J, with 12 bases in between. Germline V CDR1 and CDR2: MNHEY, SVGAGI. The CDR3 is 16 amino acids. The CDR3 sequence: CASSSQLVSNTGELFF. CDR3 in DNA: TGTGCCAGCAGTTCCCAACTAGTCTCGAACACCGGGGAGCTGTTTTTT.